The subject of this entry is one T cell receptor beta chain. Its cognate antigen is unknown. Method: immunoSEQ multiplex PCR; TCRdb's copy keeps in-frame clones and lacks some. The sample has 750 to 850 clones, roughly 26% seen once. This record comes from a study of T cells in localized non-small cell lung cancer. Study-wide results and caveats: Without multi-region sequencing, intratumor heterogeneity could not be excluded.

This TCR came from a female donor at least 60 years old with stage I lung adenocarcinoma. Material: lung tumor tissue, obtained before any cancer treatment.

The CDR3 DNA reads as TGCGCCAGCAGCCGGGACCCGAGAGCATCTTGGGGTAATGAAAAACTGTTTTTT. This encodes CASSRDPRASWGNEKLFF. V and J are TRBV5-1 and TRBJ1-4, with a possible D match to TRBD1 (5 bases). The CDR3 has 18 amino acids. Germline CDR1 SGHRS, CDR2 YFSETQ. Trimming removed 4 bases from V and 4 bases from J, with 23 bases in between.